A single sample gave rise to the 17 T cell receptor beta chains below, sequenced in a study of CD4 and CD8 cells across lung adenocarcinoma regions. In TCRdb, the PCR reads were re-called with MiXCR into one record per CDR3 protein. The top ten hold about 22% of the sample, which has 6,000 to 8,000 distinct CDR3 sequences, 45% to 70% seen once. The sample was CD4+ T cells from the center of a lung tumor. Receptors were obtained from a female donor with lung adenocarcinoma. The CD4 and CD8 labels of this study may be unreliable.

This clonotype counts as medium-sized. V and J are TRBV7-2 and TRBJ1-2; unclear D gene. Germline V lookup: CDR1 SGHTA, CDR2 FQGNSA. The CDR3 spans 15 residues. V shed 2 bases and J shed 2 bases, with 12 bases lying between them. CDR3 loop: CASSLSLTGNYGYTF. The CDR3 bases are TGTGCCAGCAGCTTATCGTTGACGGGGAACTATGGCTACACCTTC.

The CDR3 protein is CASSARRAGGPDTQYF. CDR3 nucleotides: TGTGCCAGCAGTGCCCGACGGGCGGGAGGCCCAGATACCCAGTACTTC. The chain uses TRBV27 and TRBJ2-5; TRBD2 matches 8 bases. V shed 5 bases and J 8 bases; nucleotides not matched to a gene: 16. The CDR3 loop spans 16 amino acids. The germline gives CDR1 MNHEY, CDR2 SMNVEV (reference sequence).

This chain connects TRBV25-1 to TRBJ2-2; D may be TRBD1 or TRBD2 (5 bases each). Looked up from germline, CDR1 is MGHDK and CDR2 is SYGVNS. The CDR3 totals 14 residues. The V and J ends lost 3 bases and 16 bases respectively, with 21 bases between them. As DNA, the CDR3 is TGTGCCAGCAGTGATCGGGTGAGCACCGGGGCGCAGTTTTTT. Protein sequence: CASSDRVSTGAQFF.

The chain is built from TRBV4-2 and TRBJ2-1, with 7 bases lining up with TRBD2. Germline trimming cut 0 bases from V and 0 bases from J; bases unmatched to any gene: 5. The length of the CDR3 is 17 residues. Germline values: CDR1 LGHNA, CDR2 YNFKEQ. The CDR3, as DNA: TGTGCCAGCAGCCAAGATACGGGGGAGGGCTCCTACAATGAGCAGTTCTTC. Protein sequence: CASSQDTGEGSYNEQFF.

The rearrangement links TRBV6-1 to TRBJ2-3; D is perhaps TRBD1 or TRBD2 (6 bases each). Germline V lookup: CDR1 MNHNS, CDR2 SASEGT. V dropped 7 bases and J dropped 1 base, with 12 bases sitting between them. The CDR3 is made up of 14 amino acids. This CDR3 reads CASKWGAGTDTQYF. The CDR3 DNA sequence: TGTGCCAGCAAGTGGGGGGCGGGCACAGATACGCAGTATTTT.

The rearrangement links TRBV6-1 to TRBJ2-3; TRBD2 agrees at 7 bases. The CDR3 covers 15 residues. Per germline, CDR1 MNHNS and CDR2 SASEGT. The V segment lost 2 bases and the J segment 0 bases; nucleotides outside the gene matches: 2. This CDR3 is CASSEFSGSTDTQYF. CDR3 in DNA: TGTGCCAGCAGTGAATTTAGCGGGAGCACAGATACGCAGTATTTT.

As for this clonotype: This CDR3 is missing its conserved last phenylalanine or tryptophan, likely due to a read error. The J gene is TRBJ2-5, the V gene TRBV27; TRBD2 might be the D (6 bases). In germline, CDR1 is MNHEY, CDR2 SMNVEV (reference sequence). This CDR3 comprises 13 residues. Trimming took 6 bases from V and 6 from J, leaving 14 bases between them. The CDR3 is CASRVTGVKTQYS. In DNA, the CDR3 is TGTGCCAGCAGGGTGACGGGGGTAAAGACCCAGTACTCG.

The CDR3 bases are TGTGCCAGCAGTTATACGGTCAATGAGCAGTTCTTC. It specifies CASSYTVNEQFF. The chain joins TRBV6-5 to TRBJ2-1; D is unclear. Trimming cost V 3 bases and J 6 bases, with 6 bases left between them. CDR3 size: 12 residues. The germline gives CDR1 MNHEY, CDR2 SVGAGI.

About this clonotype itself: The junction differs from germline at one of its ends, possibly a read error. The chain employs TRBV6-5 and TRBJ2-3, with D possibly called TRBD1 or TRBD2 (6 bases each). The CDR3 has 20 residues. CDR1 is MNHEY, CDR2 SVGAGI, per germline. The CDR3 bases are TGTGCCAGCAGTTACGGGGGGCTGGGGGCCGGGGTCTGGGGCAAAGATACGCAGTATTTC. Its translation is CASSYGGLGAGVWGKDTQYF.

The V and J genes are TRBV6-6 and TRBJ2-1, with D hard to call. The assigned J gene may be wrong: the sequence end matches TRBJ2-7 better. From germline, CDR1 is MNHNY and CDR2 SVGAGI (reference sequence). This CDR3 region has 13 residues. CDR3 DNA: TGTGCCAGCAGTTACTCCGAGACTGAGGAGCAGTACTTC. It yields the protein CASSYSETEEQYF.

This clonotype has a handful of counts. The chain employs TRBV6-5 and TRBJ2-7; weak D call: TRBD1 (5 bases). Germline lookup yields CDR1 MNHEY and CDR2 SVGAGI. Trimming took 2 bases from V and 0 from J, leaving 11 bases between them. CDR3 length: 15 residues. CDR3 in DNA: TGTGCCAGCAGTTACGCCGGTGACAGCTCCTACGAGCAGTACTTC. Its protein product is CASSYAGDSSYEQYF.

This clonotype is termed medium-sized. The CDR3 sequence: CASSLLGGDSTDTQYF. For the CDR3, the DNA is TGTGCCAGCAGCTTATTGGGGGGAGACTCTACAGATACGCAGTATTTT. The chain combines TRBV7-2 with TRBJ2-3; D is perhaps TRBD2 (6 bases). V was pared by 2 bases and J by 3 bases, with 15 bases between. The CDR3 is made up of 16 amino acids. CDR1 and CDR2 (germline): SGHTA, FQGNSA.

As regards this clonotype: One end of the junction does not line up with germline, which may come from a read error. The V call is TRBV4-1, the J call TRBJ2-5, with TRBD2 identical over 8 bases. This CDR3 is built from 15 residues. Germline loops: CDR1 MGHRA, CDR2 YSYEKL. The CDR3 loop is CARGLAGGGKDTQYF. Here the CDR3 DNA reads TGCGCCAGGGGTCTAGCGGGCGGTGGCAAAGATACCCAGTACTTC.

The J gene is TRBJ2-4, the V gene TRBV27; D possibly corresponds to TRBD2 (6 bases). The J call may be faulty, since TRBJ2-5 better matches the DNA end. CDR1 is MNHEY, CDR2 SMNVEV, per germline (reference sequence). The CDR3 has 15 amino acids. The CDR3 DNA follows: TGTGCCAGCACCAACCTCGGCGGGGACGGAGAGACCCAGTACTTC. It codes for CASTNLGGDGETQYF.

With respect to this clonotype: A read error may produce the germline difference seen at one junction end. The chain employs TRBV6-1 and TRBJ2-2; possible D gene TRBD2, 6 bases. The CDR3 sequence is 13 residues long. The germline gives CDR1 MNHNS, CDR2 SASEGT. CDR3 loop: CASRDGRTDKLYF. In nucleotides, the CDR3 is TGTGCCAGCAGGGACGGGAGAACAGATAAGCTGTATTTT.

This clonotype was detected a few times. The CDR3 loop is CASSPRGSTQYF. The CDR3 DNA reads as TGTGCCAGCAGTCCCCGGGGTTCGACCCAGTACTTC. The rearrangement uses TRBV6-1 and TRBJ2-5, with D tentatively TRBD2 (5 bases). V dropped 5 bases and J dropped 7 bases, with 11 bases sitting between them. This CDR3 contains 12 residues. Germline CDR1 reads MNHNS; CDR2 reads SASEGT.

This chain connects TRBV6-1 to TRBJ2-1, with D hard to call. With 5 bases removed from V and 4 bases from J, the gap between germline ends came to 15 bases. This CDR3 has 15 residues. In germline, CDR1 is MNHNS, CDR2 SASEGT. CDR3 loop: CASSRAGPGYNEQFF. CDR3 bases: TGTGCCAGCAGTCGCGCCGGGCCCGGGTACAATGAGCAGTTCTTC.